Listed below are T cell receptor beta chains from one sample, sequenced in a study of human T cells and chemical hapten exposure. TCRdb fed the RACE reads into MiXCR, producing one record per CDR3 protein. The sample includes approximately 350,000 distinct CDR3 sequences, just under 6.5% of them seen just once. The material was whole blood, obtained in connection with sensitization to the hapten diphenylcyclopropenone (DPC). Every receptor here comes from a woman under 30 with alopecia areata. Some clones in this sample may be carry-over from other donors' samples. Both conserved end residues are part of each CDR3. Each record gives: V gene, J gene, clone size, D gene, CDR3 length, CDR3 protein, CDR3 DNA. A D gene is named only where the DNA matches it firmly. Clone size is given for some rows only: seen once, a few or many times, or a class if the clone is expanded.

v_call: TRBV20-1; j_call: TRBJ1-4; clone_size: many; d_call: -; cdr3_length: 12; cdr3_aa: CSAREMGEKLFF; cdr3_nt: TGCAGTGCTCGCGAAATGGGAGAAAAACTGTTTTTT
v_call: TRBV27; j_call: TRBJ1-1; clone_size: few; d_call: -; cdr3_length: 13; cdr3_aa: CASSPQGPAEAFF; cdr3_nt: TGTGCCAGCAGTCCACAGGGTCCGGCTGAAGCTTTCTTT
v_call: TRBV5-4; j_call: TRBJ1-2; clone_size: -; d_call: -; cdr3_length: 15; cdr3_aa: CASSLDRDVSYGYTF; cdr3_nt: TGTGCCAGCAGCTTGGACAGGGACGTTAGCTATGGCTACACCTTC
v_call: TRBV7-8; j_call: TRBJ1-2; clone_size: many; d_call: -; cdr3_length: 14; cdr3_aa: CASSLGTDSYGYTF; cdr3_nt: TGTGCCAGCAGCTTAGGAACAGACTCGTATGGCTACACCTTC
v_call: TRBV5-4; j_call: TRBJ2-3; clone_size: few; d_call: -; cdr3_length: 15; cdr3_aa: CASSLLNPSTDTQYF; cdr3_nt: TGTGCCAGCAGCTTGCTTAACCCTAGCACAGATACGCAGTATTTT
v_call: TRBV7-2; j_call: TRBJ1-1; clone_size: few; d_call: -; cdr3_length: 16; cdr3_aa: CASSLGVSRRRTEAFF; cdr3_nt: TGTGCCAGCAGCTTAGGCGTTAGCCGAAGACGGACTGAAGCTTTCTTT
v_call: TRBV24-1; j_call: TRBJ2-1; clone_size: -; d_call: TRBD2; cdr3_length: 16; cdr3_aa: CATRTSGGAWVYEQFF; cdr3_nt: TGTGCCACCAGGACTAGCGGGGGGGCTTGGGTATATGAGCAGTTCTTC
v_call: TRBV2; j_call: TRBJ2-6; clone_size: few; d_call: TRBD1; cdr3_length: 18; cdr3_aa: CASRDHGQGSSGANVLTF; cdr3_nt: TGTGCCAGCAGGGACCACGGACAGGGTTCATCTGGGGCCAACGTCCTGACTTTC
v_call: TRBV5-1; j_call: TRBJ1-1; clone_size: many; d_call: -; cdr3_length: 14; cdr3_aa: CASSSARGKTEAFF; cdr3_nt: TGCGCCAGCAGCTCAGCAAGGGGAAAAACTGAAGCTTTCTTT
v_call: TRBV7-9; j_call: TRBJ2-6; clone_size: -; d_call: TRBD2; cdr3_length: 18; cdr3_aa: CASSPGGGGISGANVLTF; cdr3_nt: TGTGCCAGCAGCCCCGGCGGGGGGGGAATCTCTGGGGCCAACGTCCTGACTTTC
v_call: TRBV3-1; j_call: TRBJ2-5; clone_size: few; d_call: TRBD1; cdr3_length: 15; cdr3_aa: CASSNGQGAAETQYF; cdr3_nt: TGTGCCAGCAGCAACGGACAGGGGGCTGCGGAGACCCAGTACTTC
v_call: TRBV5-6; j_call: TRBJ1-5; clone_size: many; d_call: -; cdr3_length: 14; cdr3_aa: CASSLWGRNQPQHF; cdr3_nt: TGTGCCAGCAGCTTGTGGGGACGCAATCAGCCCCAGCATTTT
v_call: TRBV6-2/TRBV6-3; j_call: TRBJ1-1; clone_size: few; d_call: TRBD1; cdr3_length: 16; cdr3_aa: CASRPWGQGVDTEAFF; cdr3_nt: TGTGCCAGCAGACCCTGGGGACAGGGGGTTGACACTGAAGCTTTCTTT
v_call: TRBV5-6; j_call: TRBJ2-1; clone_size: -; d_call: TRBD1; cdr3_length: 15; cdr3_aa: CASRFGTAGYNEQFF; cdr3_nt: TGTGCCAGCAGATTCGGGACAGCAGGGTACAATGAGCAGTTCTTC
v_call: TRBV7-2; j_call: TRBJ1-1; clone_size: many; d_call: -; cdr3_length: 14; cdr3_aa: CASSFGQTNTEAFF; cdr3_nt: TGTGCCAGCAGCTTCGGACAGACGAACACTGAAGCTTTCTTT
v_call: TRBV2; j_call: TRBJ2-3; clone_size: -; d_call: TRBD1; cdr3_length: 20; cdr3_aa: CASSEWLGQGIGPSTDTQYF; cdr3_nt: TGTGCCAGCAGTGAATGGTTGGGACAGGGTATCGGCCCTAGCACAGATACGCAGTATTTT
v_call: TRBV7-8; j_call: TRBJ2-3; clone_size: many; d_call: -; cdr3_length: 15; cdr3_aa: CASSRDIAQTDTQYF; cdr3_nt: TGTGCCAGCAGCCGCGATATAGCGCAAACAGATACGCAGTATTTT
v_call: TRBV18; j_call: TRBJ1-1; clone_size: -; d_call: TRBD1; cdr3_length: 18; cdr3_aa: CASSYRDRGVSVRTEAFF; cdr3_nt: TGTGCCAGCTCGTACCGGGACAGGGGGGTATCGGTGCGTACTGAAGCTTTCTTT
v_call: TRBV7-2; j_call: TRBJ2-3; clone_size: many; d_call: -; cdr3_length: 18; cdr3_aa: CASSLGPGAPPSTDTQYF; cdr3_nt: TGTGCCAGCAGCTTAGGTCCGGGGGCTCCTCCTAGCACAGATACGCAGTATTTT
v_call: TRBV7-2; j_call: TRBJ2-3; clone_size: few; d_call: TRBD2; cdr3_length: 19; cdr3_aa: CASSVRPRRGGRDTDTQYF; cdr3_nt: TGTGCCAGCAGCGTAAGGCCGAGGCGGGGGGGCCGGGACACAGATACGCAGTATTTT
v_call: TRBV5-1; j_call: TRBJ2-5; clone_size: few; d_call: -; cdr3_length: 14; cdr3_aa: CASSLRQGGETQYF; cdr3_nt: TGCGCCAGCAGCTTGCGGCAGGGAGGAGAGACCCAGTACTTC
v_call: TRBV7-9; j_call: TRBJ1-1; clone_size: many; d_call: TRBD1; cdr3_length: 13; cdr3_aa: CASSTGQLTEAFF; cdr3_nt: TGTGCCAGCAGCACGGGACAGTTGACTGAAGCTTTCTTT
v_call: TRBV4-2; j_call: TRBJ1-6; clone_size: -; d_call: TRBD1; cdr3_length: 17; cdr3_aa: CASSQGEGTGLDSPLHF; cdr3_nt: TGTGCCAGCAGCCAAGGGGAAGGGACAGGGCTTGATTCACCCCTCCACTTT
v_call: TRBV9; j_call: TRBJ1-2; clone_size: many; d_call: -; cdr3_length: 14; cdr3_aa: CASSGGRNNYGYTF; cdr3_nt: TGTGCCAGCAGCGGAGGACGGAACAACTATGGCTACACCTTC
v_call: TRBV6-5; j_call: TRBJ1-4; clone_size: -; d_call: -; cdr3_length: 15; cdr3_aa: CASSYYGTKDEKLFF; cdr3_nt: TGTGCCAGCAGTTATTACGGGACAAAGGACGAAAAACTGTTTTTT
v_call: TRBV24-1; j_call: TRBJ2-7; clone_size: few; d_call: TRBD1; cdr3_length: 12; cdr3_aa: CANPGTDYEQYF; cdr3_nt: TGTGCCAATCCCGGGACAGACTACGAGCAGTACTTC
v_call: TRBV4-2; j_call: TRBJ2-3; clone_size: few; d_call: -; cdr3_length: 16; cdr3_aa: CASSQVGGAGTDTQYF; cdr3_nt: TGTGCCAGCAGCCAAGTGGGGGGGGCCGGCACAGATACGCAGTATTTT
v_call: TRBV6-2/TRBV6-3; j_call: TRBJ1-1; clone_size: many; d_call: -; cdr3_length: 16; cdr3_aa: CASSYGEGELNTEAFF; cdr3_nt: TGTGCCAGCAGTTATGGGGAGGGAGAATTGAACACTGAAGCTTTCTTT
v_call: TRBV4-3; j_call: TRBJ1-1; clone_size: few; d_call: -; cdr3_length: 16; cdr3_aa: CASSQENPSTRTEAFF; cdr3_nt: TGCGCCAGCAGCCAAGAAAATCCATCGACGAGAACTGAAGCTTTCTTT
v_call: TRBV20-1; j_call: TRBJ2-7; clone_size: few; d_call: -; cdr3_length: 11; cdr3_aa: CSARADLEQYF; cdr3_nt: TGCAGTGCTAGGGCAGACTTAGAGCAGTACTTC
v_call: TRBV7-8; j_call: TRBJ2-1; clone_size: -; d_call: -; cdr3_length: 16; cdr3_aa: CASSRTLSSTRDEQFF; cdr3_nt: TGTGCCAGCAGCCGGACCCTCTCATCCACCCGGGATGAGCAGTTCTTC
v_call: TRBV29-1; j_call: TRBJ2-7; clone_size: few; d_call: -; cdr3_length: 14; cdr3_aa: CSVYFRTDSYEQYF; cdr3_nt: TGCAGCGTTTATTTCAGGACAGACTCCTACGAGCAGTACTTC
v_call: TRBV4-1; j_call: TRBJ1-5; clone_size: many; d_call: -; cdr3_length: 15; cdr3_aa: CASSQEGMSNQPQHF; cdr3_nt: TGCGCCAGCAGCCAAGAGGGGATGAGCAATCAGCCCCAGCATTTT
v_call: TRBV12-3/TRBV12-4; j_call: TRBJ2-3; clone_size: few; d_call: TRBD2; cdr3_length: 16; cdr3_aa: CASSSRGAGAPDTQYF; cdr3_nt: TGTGCCAGCAGTTCCCGGGGAGCGGGGGCCCCAGATACGCAGTATTTT
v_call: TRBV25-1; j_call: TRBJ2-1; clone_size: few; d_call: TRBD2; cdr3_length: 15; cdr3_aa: CASSVPGLAGNEQFF; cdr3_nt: TGTGCCAGCAGCGTACCGGGACTAGCGGGCAATGAGCAGTTCTTC
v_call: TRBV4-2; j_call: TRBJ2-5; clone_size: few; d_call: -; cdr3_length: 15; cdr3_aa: CASSQKAGQQETQYF; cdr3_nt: TGTGCCAGCAGCCAAAAAGCGGGACAACAAGAGACCCAGTACTTC
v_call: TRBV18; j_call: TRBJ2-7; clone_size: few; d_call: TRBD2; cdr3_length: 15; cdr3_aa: CASSSGTSGGGEQYF; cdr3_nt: TGTGCCAGCTCATCCGGGACTAGCGGGGGTGGCGAGCAGTACTTC
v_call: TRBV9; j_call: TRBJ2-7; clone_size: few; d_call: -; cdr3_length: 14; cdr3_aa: CASSLSWKDYEQYF; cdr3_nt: TGTGCCAGCAGCCTTAGTTGGAAGGATTACGAGCAGTACTTC
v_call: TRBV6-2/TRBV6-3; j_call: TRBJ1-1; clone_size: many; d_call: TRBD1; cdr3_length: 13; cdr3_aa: CASMWTGNTEAFF; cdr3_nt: TGTGCCAGCATGTGGACAGGGAACACTGAAGCTTTCTTT
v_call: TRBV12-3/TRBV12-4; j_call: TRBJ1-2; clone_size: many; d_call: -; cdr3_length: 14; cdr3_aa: CASSLEAGFYGYTF; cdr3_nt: TGTGCCAGCAGTTTAGAGGCTGGATTCTATGGCTACACCTTC
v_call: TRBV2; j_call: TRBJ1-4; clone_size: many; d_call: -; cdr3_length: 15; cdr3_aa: CASSRDRPTNEKLFF; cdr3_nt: TGTGCCAGCAGTAGAGACAGGCCAACTAATGAAAAACTGTTTTTT